A selection of T cell receptor beta chains follows, all from one sample in a study of blood T cell repertoires in COVID-19. Generated by immunoSEQ multiplex PCR, the TCRdb table keeps only in-frame clones and is missing some. This table holds about 180,000 clones, 75% to 85% found once. The sequenced sample consisted of PBMCs or T cells enriched from blood (not recorded which). These receptors were taken from a man aged 50 or older who had recovered from COVID-19. Each CDR3 is given with its conserved first and last residue. Fields, in order: J gene, V gene, CDR3 protein.

>TRBJ1-6|TRBV15
CATSSGPVLPLHF
>TRBJ2-3|TRBV7-9
CASSPLSDTQYF
>TRBJ1-5|TRBV2
CASKYETGGNQPQHF
>TRBJ1-1|TRBV10-3
CAISGASNTEAFF
>TRBJ1-3|TRBV13
CASSPRTAGNTIYF
>TRBJ2-7|TRBV18
CASSPGQDRRTYEQYF
>TRBJ2-7|TRBV21-1
CASSKALRTDPYEQYF
>TRBJ2-3|TRBV7-9
CASSSGQGARDTQYF
>TRBJ1-3|TRBV12-5
CASGLVGVGGERNTIYF
>TRBJ1-2|TRBV21-1
CASSSPPIQGDGYGYTF
>TRBJ1-1|TRBV9
CASSRGQTMNTEAFF
>TRBJ2-7|TRBV9
CASSVAGLSYEQYF
>TRBJ1-2|TRBV5-4
CASSRGTGRGYTF
>TRBJ2-6|TRBV5-1
CASSSIDRAGANVLTF
>TRBJ2-5|TRBV6-5
CASSGGQGWETQYF
>TRBJ2-2|TRBV5-1
CASSLGPSGSTGELFF
>TRBJ1-4|TRBV5-4
CASSLDPGSYEKLFF
>TRBJ1-1|TRBV2
CATRRDRGNTEAFF
>TRBJ1-6|TRBV5-4
CASSLGTGVNPLHF
>TRBJ1-2|TRBV18
CASSPRVPQEANYGYTF
>TRBJ1-2|TRBV5-5
CASNVDRANYGYTF
>TRBJ1-5|TRBV19
CASSPTDRGSNQPQHF
>TRBJ1-2|TRBV19
CASRDGYTF
>TRBJ1-2|TRBV5-6
CASSQGTGRYGYTF
>TRBJ2-3|TRBV6-4
CASSGSGGGTDTQYF
>TRBJ2-5|TRBV18
CASSPQTGFETQYF
>TRBJ2-1|TRBV24-1
CATSKVAGGNNEQFF
>TRBJ1-1|TRBV7-6
CASSALDTVTEAFF
>TRBJ2-7|TRBV5-1
CASRDNSYEQYF
>TRBJ2-7|TRBV2
CASSEDRGGEQYF
>TRBJ2-7|TRBV18
CASSLGQGKGSYYEQYF
>TRBJ1-1|TRBV20-1
CSASPTWRAFF
>TRBJ1-2|TRBV6-2/TRBV6-3
CASSKTGEGYGYTF
>TRBJ2-1|TRBV11-3
CASSPRLAGDYNEQFF
>TRBJ2-2|TRBV2
CASRTGTGRTGELFF
>TRBJ1-1|TRBV19
CASRRSGTEAFF
>TRBJ2-5|TRBV12-5
CASGFTSRGRQAETQYF
>TRBJ2-1|TRBV3-1/TRBV3-2
CASSPSVQTSGLRYNEQFF
>TRBJ1-5|TRBV19
CASSQGGWNQPQHF